The rows below give T cell receptor beta chains drawn from one sample of a study of technical replicates of blood from several donors. Sequenced by immunoSEQ multiplex PCR; TCRdb stores in-frame clones only, minus some. The sample contains 15,000 to 19,000 clones, 85% to 90% of which appear only once. The sample consisted of PBMCs. These receptors all come from a human donor in good health. The CDR3 runs from the conserved cysteine through the conserved F or W. Each record gives: CDR3 length, D gene, V gene, clone size, J gene, CDR3 DNA, CDR3 protein. A D gene is named only where the DNA matches it firmly. Expanded clones are given a class, and other clones once, few, many or no size at all.

length: 14; D: .; V: TRBV5-1; size: once; J: TRBJ2-2; DNA: TGCGCCAGCAGCCCGCACACAGGGACCGGGGAGCTGTTTTTT; CDR3: CASSPHTGTGELFF
length: 13; D: .; V: TRBV6-5; size: .; J: TRBJ2-1; DNA: TGTGCCAGCAGCACAAGAATAAACAATGAGCAGTTCTTC; CDR3: CASSTRINNEQFF
length: 16; D: TRBD2; V: TRBV19; size: .; J: TRBJ2-3; DNA: TGTGCCAGTAGTATTGCCCTAGCGGGAGGAGCAGATACGCAGTATTTT; CDR3: CASSIALAGGADTQYF
length: 14; D: .; V: TRBV5-4; size: .; J: TRBJ1-5; DNA: TGTGCCAGCAGCTCAGGGGCCAGCAATCAGCCCCAGCATTTT; CDR3: CASSSGASNQPQHF
length: 13; D: .; V: TRBV6-6; size: .; J: TRBJ1-4; DNA: TGTGCCACGGGCGGCAGGGTTTTAGAAAAACTGTTTTTT; CDR3: CATGGRVLEKLFF
length: 12; D: .; V: TRBV6-5; size: .; J: TRBJ2-7; DNA: TGTGCCAGCAACAACCCAGGGGACGAGCAGTACTTC; CDR3: CASNNPGDEQYF
length: 11; D: .; V: TRBV21-1; size: few; J: TRBJ2-1; DNA: TGTGCCAGCAGCGGAGCTGATGAGCAGTTCTTC; CDR3: CASSGADEQFF
length: 14; D: TRBD2; V: TRBV18; size: .; J: TRBJ2-7; DNA: TGTGCCAGCGCGACTAGCGGTTCCAGCTACGAGCAGTACTTC; CDR3: CASATSGSSYEQYF
length: 14; D: TRBD1; V: TRBV10-2; size: .; J: TRBJ2-3; DNA: TGCGCCAGCCGGGGACAGATCAGCACAGATACGCAGTATTTT; CDR3: CASRGQISTDTQYF
length: 15; D: .; V: TRBV9; size: .; J: TRBJ1-1; DNA: TGTGCCAGCAGCGTCAGACAGGACATGAACACTGAAGCTTTCTTT; CDR3: CASSVRQDMNTEAFF
length: 17; D: TRBD2; V: TRBV19; size: few; J: TRBJ2-1; DNA: TGTGCCAGTAGTACTCGGACTAGCGGGAGGGTAGACAATGAGCAGTTCTTC; CDR3: CASSTRTSGRVDNEQFF
length: 14; D: .; V: TRBV6-6; size: .; J: TRBJ2-7; DNA: TGTGCCAGCAGTTACGAGGGAGAGTCCTACGAGCAGTACTTC; CDR3: CASSYEGESYEQYF
length: 15; D: .; V: TRBV5-1; size: once; J: TRBJ2-7; DNA: TGCGCCAGCAGCTTGGGACTAGGAAGCTCCTACGAGCAGTACTTC; CDR3: CASSLGLGSSYEQYF
length: 15; D: .; V: TRBV9; size: .; J: TRBJ2-7; DNA: TGTGCCAGCAGCGAGAGTGGGTTGGAGGACTACGAGCAGTACTTC; CDR3: CASSESGLEDYEQYF
length: 14; D: .; V: TRBV2; size: .; J: TRBJ1-1; DNA: TGTGCCAGCAGTGAAACCCCCCCAGGGGCTGAAGCTTTCTTT; CDR3: CASSETPPGAEAFF
length: 14; D: .; V: TRBV19; size: few; J: TRBJ1-2; DNA: TGTGCCAGTAGTATCGGGGGAGGGTCCTATGGCTACACCTTC; CDR3: CASSIGGGSYGYTF
length: 17; D: .; V: TRBV11-2; size: .; J: TRBJ2-7; DNA: TGTGCCAGCAGCTTAGACCATCCAGCGGGTTCCTCCTACGAGCAGTACTTC; CDR3: CASSLDHPAGSSYEQYF
length: 16; D: TRBD2; V: TRBV7-3; size: .; J: TRBJ2-1; DNA: TGTGCCAGCAGCCCGTGGGCGGGAGGGCCGGGCAATGAGCAGTTCTTC; CDR3: CASSPWAGGPGNEQFF
length: 15; D: TRBD1; V: TRBV6-6; size: .; J: TRBJ2-7; DNA: TGTGCCAGCAGTTATAAAGGACAGGGGGCCTACGAGCAGTACTTC; CDR3: CASSYKGQGAYEQYF
length: 14; D: .; V: TRBV2; size: .; J: TRBJ2-7; DNA: TGTGCCAGCAGCTACTCGACTGAAATCTACGAGCAGTACTTC; CDR3: CASSYSTEIYEQYF
length: 12; D: .; V: TRBV28; size: .; J: TRBJ1-2; DNA: TGTGCCAGCAAATCGAATAGCTATGGCTACACCTTC; CDR3: CASKSNSYGYTF
length: 16; D: .; V: TRBV5-6; size: .; J: TRBJ2-1; DNA: TGTGCCAGCAGCTTGGGGGGACAAGGGGCCTACAATGAGCAGTTCTTC; CDR3: CASSLGGQGAYNEQFF
length: 15; D: TRBD1; V: TRBV6-1; size: .; J: TRBJ1-5; DNA: TGTGCCAGCTGGGGTTGGGACAGGGATAAGGGGCCCCAGCATTTT; CDR3: CASWGWDRDKGPQHF
length: 13; D: .; V: TRBV19; size: .; J: TRBJ1-4; DNA: TGTGCCAGCGGGGGGGGGCGGAATGAAAAACTGTTTTTT; CDR3: CASGGGRNEKLFF
length: 14; D: TRBD1; V: TRBV27; size: few; J: TRBJ1-5; DNA: TGTGCCAGCAGTCAGGACAGGGGTAATCAGCCCCAGCATTTT; CDR3: CASSQDRGNQPQHF
length: 16; D: TRBD2; V: TRBV4-2; size: .; J: TRBJ2-3; DNA: TGTGCCAGCAGCCAAGAAATCGGACTAGTAGGAGATACGCAGTATTTT; CDR3: CASSQEIGLVGDTQYF
length: 15; D: TRBD1; V: TRBV27; size: once; J: TRBJ2-7; DNA: TGTGCCAGCAGTTTGTCGGGGACAGCGGTCTACGAGCAGTACTTC; CDR3: CASSLSGTAVYEQYF
length: 15; D: TRBD1; V: TRBV2; size: .; J: TRBJ2-5; DNA: TGTGCCAGCGCGCGGGGGGACAGGGGTTCGGAGACCCAGTACTTC; CDR3: CASARGDRGSETQYF
length: 13; D: .; V: TRBV5-6; size: .; J: TRBJ2-3; DNA: TGTGCCAGCACCCAGTGGAGCACAGATACGCAGTATTTT; CDR3: CASTQWSTDTQYF
length: 17; D: TRBD2; V: TRBV18; size: .; J: TRBJ2-3; DNA: TGTGCCAGCTCACCCCCGACCCCTAGCGGGAGACCAGATACGCAGTATTTT; CDR3: CASSPPTPSGRPDTQYF
length: 13; D: .; V: TRBV6-1; size: .; J: TRBJ1-5; DNA: TGTGCCAGCAGAGAGAGGTTGACTCAGCCCCAGCATTTT; CDR3: CASRERLTQPQHF